One T cell receptor beta chain is described in this entry. Measured with immunoSEQ multiplex PCR; TCRdb has only the in-frame clones, and not every one. The data contain over 60,000 clones, more than 75% of them singletons. This sample stems from a study of blood T cell repertoires in COVID-19. Sequenced sample: peripheral blood. The clonotype originates from a man aged 65 to 79 with active or convalescent COVID-19.

Here the CDR3 DNA reads TGTGCCAGCAGCCCGACAAGGACAGGGGCCCACACCGGGGAGCTGTTTTTT. Translated, it gives CASSPTRTGAHTGELFF. The chain employs TRBV7-3 and TRBJ2-2, with 9 bases aligning to TRBD1. The CDR3 runs 17 residues. The V segment lost 5 bases and the J segment 3 bases; nucleotides outside the gene matches: 10. Per the germline V gene, CDR1 is SGHTA and CDR2 is FQGTGA.